The 25 T cell receptor beta chains presented below share a single source sample, sequenced in a study of T-cell reconstitution after alpha-beta-depleted transplantation in children. Unique molecular identifiers were used to barcode this TCRbeta library. TCRdb analysed the PCR reads with MiXCR anew, one entry per CDR3 protein. There are 75,000 to 90,000 distinct CDR3 sequences in the sample; 12% to 15% occur only once, and 27% lies in the top ten. The source material was PBMCs, mostly from graft donor cells, sampled 180 days after TCRalphabeta/CD19-depleted stem cell transplant. The receptor set was obtained from a male patient aged 2-9 years who had a stem cell transplant for acute lymphoblastic leukemia, so the T cells may come from the graft donor.

The chain joins TRBV20-1 to TRBJ2-5, with D possibly TRBD1 on 6 matching bases. V lost 4 bases, J lost 2 bases, and 17 bases lay in between. CDR1 is DFQATT and CDR2 is SNEGSKA in the germline V gene (reference sequence). The CDR3 is made up of 15 amino acids. CDR3 loop: CSAKGERTDQETQYF. In nucleotides, the CDR3 is TGCAGTGCTAAGGGGGAAAGAACGGATCAAGAGACCCAGTACTTC.

This clonotype occurred many times. V usage is TRBV29-1 and J usage is TRBJ2-3; TRBD2 is a possible D gene (7 bases). The germline V and J ends were trimmed by 8 bases and 0 bases, with 24 bases remaining between them. Looked up from germline, CDR1 is SQVTM and CDR2 is ANQGSEA. The CDR3 consists of 17 residues. The CDR3 coding sequence is TGCAGCCCAGAGGTGTTAGGGGGGGCGATTAGCACAGATACGCAGTATTTT. This translates into CSPEVLGGAISTDTQYF.

This chain joins TRBV29-1 and TRBJ2-3; 7 bases are a match to TRBD2. There are 17 residues in the CDR3. V trimming: 0 bases; J trimming: 4 bases; junction bases outside the gene matches: 13. CDR1 SQVTM and CDR2 ANQGSEA come from the germline V gene. CDR3 amino acids: CSVEDFGVNSGADTQYF. CDR3 nucleotides: TGCAGCGTTGAAGATTTTGGGGTAAACAGCGGGGCAGATACGCAGTATTTT.

The V call is TRBV5-1, the J call TRBJ2-5; D ambiguous. Germline lookup yields CDR1 SGHRS and CDR2 YFSETQ. Trimming removed 4 bases from V and 12 bases from J, with 10 bases in between. There are 10 residues in the CDR3. This CDR3 is CASSNGREYF. The CDR3 nucleotides read TGCGCCAGCAGCAACGGTCGGGAGTACTTC.

This clonotype was seen a few times. This chain uses TRBV14 with TRBJ2-3; 8 bases are shared with TRBD2. The CDR3 loop spans 16 amino acids. Looked up from germline, CDR1 is SGHDN and CDR2 is FVKESK. Trimming at V came to 4 bases and at J to 5 bases, leaving 11 bases not matched to a gene. The DNA of the CDR3 is TGTGCCAGCAGCCTTAGCGGGGACATCACCGAAGATACGCAGTATTTT. It codes for CASSLSGDITEDTQYF.

In its sample, this clonotype was seen many times. The V gene is TRBV7-2, the J gene TRBJ1-4, with D perhaps matching TRBD1 (5 bases). The length of the CDR3 is 18 residues. Germline V gene sequence: CDR1 SGHTA, CDR2 FQGNSA. V was pared by 0 bases and J by 0 bases, with 14 bases between. CDR3 residues: CASSLARRTLATNEKLFF. The CDR3 nucleotides are TGTGCCAGCAGCTTAGCGCGAAGGACACTTGCAACTAATGAAAAACTGTTTTTT.

This clonotype was recorded many times. The V gene is TRBV5-1, the J gene TRBJ2-7; D is perhaps TRBD1 (5 bases). Germline assignment: CDR1 SGHRS and CDR2 YFSETQ. This CDR3 region has 14 residues. Trimming took 0 bases from V and 2 from J, leaving 9 bases between them. The CDR3 nucleotides are TGCGCCAGCAGCTTGGAGACAGTTACCTACGAGCAGTACTTC. Encoded protein: CASSLETVTYEQYF.

This clonotype occurred a few times. The rearrangement joins TRBV7-3 to TRBJ2-5; 10 bases line up with TRBD1. Germline V gene sequence: CDR1 SGHTA, CDR2 FQGTGA. Germline trimming cut 2 bases from V and 4 bases from J; bases unmatched to any gene: 7. The length of the CDR3 is 16 residues. The DNA for the CDR3 is TGTGCCAGCAGCTTAGGTTCGGGACAGGGGAGAGAGACCCAGTACTTC. This gives the protein CASSLGSGQGRETQYF.

The J gene is TRBJ2-4, the V gene TRBV6-2 or TRBV6-3; D perhaps matches TRBD1 (5 bases). CDR3 length: 14 amino acids. Germline CDR1 and CDR2: MNHEY and SVGEGT. The V end was cut by 6 bases, the J end by 1 base, with 10 bases between. The CDR3: CASRQVKAKNIQYF. The CDR3 DNA reads as TGTGCCAGCAGACAGGTTAAGGCCAAAAACATTCAGTACTTC.

This clonotype was counted only a few times. The chain combines TRBV5-1 with TRBJ1-5; tentative D call: TRBD1 (6 bases). The CDR3 totals 14 residues. CDR1 and CDR2 (germline): SGHRS, YFSETQ. V was shortened by 0 bases and J by 7 bases, with 11 bases between the two germline ends. The CDR3 DNA sequence: TGCGCCAGCAGCTTGGAACAGGGTAGACAGCCCCAGCATTTT. Encoded protein: CASSLEQGRQPQHF. The full variable domain, rest sourced from reference TRBV5-1 and TRBJ1-5, is KAGVTQTPRYLIKTRGQQVTLSCSPISGHRSVSWYQQTPGQGLQFLFEYFSETQRNKGNFPGRFSGRQFSNSRSEMNVSTLELGDSALYLCASSLEQGRQPQHFGDGTRLSIL.

This chain uses TRBV5-6 with TRBJ2-3; 7 positions agree with TRBD1. CDR3 size: 17 residues. Unmatched junction bases numbered 12, after V lost 2 bases and J lost 3 bases. Per germline, CDR1 SGHDT and CDR2 YYEEEE. The CDR3 sequence is CASSFRRDSVRTDTQYF. CDR3 in DNA: TGTGCCAGCAGCTTTCGACGGGACAGCGTCCGAACAGATACGCAGTATTTT.

The genes are TRBV29-1 and TRBJ1-1; a possible D gene is TRBD1 (6 bases). The CDR3 runs 15 residues. V was trimmed by 4 bases and J by 5 bases, leaving 20 bases between them. In germline, CDR1 is SQVTM, CDR2 ANQGSEA. In nucleotides, the CDR3 is TGCAGCGTTGGAGGGAGGGCGACAGGATTTACTGAAGCTTTCTTT. Amino acid sequence: CSVGGRATGFTEAFF. Full variable domain (missing parts from reference TRBV29-1 and TRBJ1-1): SAVISQKPSRDICQRGTSLTIQCQVDSQVTMMFWYRQQPGQSLTLIATANQGSEATYESGFVIDKFPISRPNLTFSTLTVSNMSPEDSSIYLCSVGGRATGFTEAFFGQGTRLTVV.

V and J are TRBV20-1 and TRBJ1-6, with TRBD1 as a possible D gene (6 bases). V was cut by 5 bases and J by 0 bases, with 20 bases left in between. The CDR3 is 18 amino acids. CDR1 DFQATT and CDR2 SNEGSKA come from the germline V gene (reference sequence). As DNA, the CDR3 is TGCAGTGCTCGGAACAGGGAGAGTAAAATCTCCTATAATTCACCCCTCCACTTT. This sequence encodes CSARNRESKISYNSPLHF.

This clonotype was observed a handful of times. The CDR3 nucleotides are TGTGCCAGCCGTACAGATACGCAGTATTTT. It encodes CASRTDTQYF. The chain links TRBV25-1 to TRBJ2-3; D unclear. The CDR3 is 10 residues long. Germline CDR1 reads MGHDK; CDR2 reads SYGVNS. The V end lost 8 bases, the J end lost 3 bases, and 3 bases lay between the germline ends.

CDR3 residues: CASSLGISDIQYF. The CDR3 nucleotides are TGTGCCAGCAGCTTAGGAATCAGTGACATTCAGTACTTC. The chain recombines TRBV7-9 with TRBJ2-4; D remains unclear. The germline CDR1 and CDR2 sequences are SEHNR and FQNEAQ (reference sequence). V dropped 1 base and J dropped 8 bases, with 9 bases sitting between them. The CDR3 is 13 amino acids.

V is TRBV25-1 and J is TRBJ2-5, with 8 bases lining up with TRBD1. With 5 bases clipped from V and 5 bases from J, the junction kept 4 bases outside the gene matches. The CDR3 totals 13 residues. CDR1 is MGHDK and CDR2 is SYGVNS in the germline V gene. The CDR3 protein is CASSRQGRETQYF. CDR3 DNA sequence: TGTGCCAGCAGTAGACAGGGGAGGGAGACCCAGTACTTC.

In this sample, this clonotype turned up a few times. The chain recombines TRBV24-1 with TRBJ2-3, with 7 bases that match TRBD2. The CDR3 extends over 14 amino acids. The V gene end was trimmed by 2 bases and the J gene end by 9 bases; junction bases not matched to a gene: 7. Germline CDR1 and CDR2: KGHDR and SFDVKD. The CDR3 nucleotides read TGTGCCACCAGTGATTCCCTTGGACTAGAAACGCAGTATTTT. Protein sequence: CATSDSLGLETQYF.

This clonotype was counted only a few times. The V gene is TRBV4-2, the J gene TRBJ2-7, with D maybe TRBD2 (6 bases). Germline V gene sequence: CDR1 LGHNA, CDR2 YNFKEQ. The V and J ends lost 3 bases and 0 bases respectively, with 15 bases between them. This CDR3 comprises 16 residues. The CDR3 loop is CASSHSGLPGSYEQYF. The CDR3 nucleotides read TGTGCCAGCAGCCACTCGGGACTCCCGGGCTCCTACGAGCAGTACTTC.

There are a few counts of this clonotype. This chain joins TRBV12-3 or TRBV12-4 and TRBJ2-3, with D perhaps matching TRBD1 (5 bases). V was clipped by 3 bases and J by 6 bases, with 19 bases between them. The CDR3 covers 16 residues. The CDR3 here is CASSLTREAQQDTQYF. The CDR3 nucleotides read TGTGCCAGCAGTTTGACCAGGGAAGCCCAGCAGGATACGCAGTATTTT.

A few counts support this clonotype. The chain carries TRBV28 and TRBJ2-4, with D perhaps TRBD1 or TRBD2 (5 bases each). Germline CDR1 reads MDHEN; CDR2 reads SYDVKM. V dropped 4 bases and J dropped 1 base, with 14 bases sitting between them. This CDR3 is built from 16 residues. The CDR3 region has the DNA TGTGCCAGCAGTTCCATCAGGGACGGTGCCAAAAACATTCAGTACTTC. It codes for CASSSIRDGAKNIQYF.

This clonotype was found a few times. This chain links TRBV5-1 with TRBJ1-2; 9 bases fit TRBD1. The CDR3 contains 15 residues. Germline assignment: CDR1 SGHRS and CDR2 YFSETQ. Unmatched junction bases numbered 8, after V lost 5 bases and J lost 3 bases. The DNA for the CDR3 is TGCGCCAGCAGGTTACAGGGGGCGCGATACTATGGCTACACCTTC. Amino acid sequence: CASRLQGARYYGYTF.

This clonotype has a handful of counts. J is TRBJ2-3 and V is TRBV9; the D gene is possibly TRBD1 (8 bases). V dropped 1 base and J dropped 3 bases, with 24 bases sitting between them. The length of the CDR3 is 19 residues. Germline CDR1 reads SGDLS; CDR2 reads YYNGEE. As DNA, the CDR3 is TGTGCCAGCAGCGTAATGCCAGGGGGGGGGACAGGATGGACAGATACGCAGTATTTT. It encodes CASSVMPGGGTGWTDTQYF.

This clonotype was detected many times. CDR3 region: CASSLVDREGDTEAFF. The CDR3 DNA reads as TGTGCCAGCAGTTTAGTAGATCGCGAAGGCGACACTGAAGCTTTCTTT. The chain is built from TRBV12-3 or TRBV12-4 and TRBJ1-1; D remains ambiguous. Trimming left V 1 base short and J 3 bases short, with 15 bases between. The CDR3 has 16 residues.

V gene TRBV7-2 combines with J gene TRBJ1-1; D gene ambiguous. The ends were cut back, 2 bases at V and 11 bases at J, with 12 bases in the middle. CDR1 is SGHTA and CDR2 is FQGNSA in the germline V gene. The CDR3 loop spans 12 amino acids. The CDR3 sequence is CASSLQVMGAFF. The CDR3 DNA reads TGTGCCAGCAGCTTACAGGTTATGGGCGCTTTCTTT.

The V gene is TRBV7-6, the J gene TRBJ2-7; TRBD1 matches 11 bases. This CDR3 spans 15 amino acids. V lost 4 bases and J lost 3; bases outside the gene matches: 5. CDR1 is SGHVS and CDR2 is FNYEAQ in the germline V gene. Written as DNA, the CDR3 is TGTGCCAGCAGCTACTGGGACAGGGGGAACTACGAGCAGTACTTC. Translated, it gives CASSYWDRGNYEQYF.